Sequencing of this T cell receptor (beta chain) was carried out in a study of blood T cells in healthy people across ages. General study results and limits: When set beside aged donors, long-lived donors presented more naive CD4+ cells and higher diversity.

Germline V gene lookup returns CDR1 LGHNT and CDR2 FRNRAP. Deletions cut 7 bases from V and 5 bases from J, with 12 bases between. The CDR3 covers 13 residues. Primed by a sample-barcoded 5' primer and a J-beta primer mix, a second PCR proceeded for roughly 6 to 12 cycles. TCRdb analysed the 5' RACE reads with MiXCR anew, one entry per CDR3 protein. The table shows about 650,000 distinct CDR3 sequences, with over 40% occurring only once. To note about this clonotype: No antigen is known for it. This may arise from a read error, as a much more abundant clone is one base away.

The TCR originated in an elderly woman in good health. Sequenced input: blood. The genes are TRBV12-5 and TRBJ2-1; no clear D gene. CDR3 sequence reads: CASAMDGHNEQFF. CDR3 DNA sequence: TGTGCTAGTGCTATGGACGGGCACAATGAGCAGTTCTTC.